This TCR beta chain was identified during a study of blood T cell repertoires in COVID-19. Trimming removed 8 bases at V and 4 bases at J, with 8 bases between. This CDR3 has 11 amino acids. CDR1 is LNHDA and CDR2 is SQIVND in the germline V gene (reference sequence). Only in-frame clones appear in the TCRdb table, and some are missing; sequencing was by immunoSEQ multiplex PCR. The table includes around 100,000 clones, approximately 86% detected once. This TCR derives from a woman aged 60-75 years with acute or convalescent COVID-19. The sequenced sample was peripheral blood. The chain joins TRBV19 to TRBJ1-2; a weak D match, TRBD1 (5 bases). CDR3 amino acids: CASRQIYGYTF. CDR3 nucleotide sequence: TGTGCCAGTCGACAGATCTATGGCTACACCTTC.